What follows are 10 T cell receptor beta chains derived from one specimen sequenced in a study of fetal regulatory T cell absence and autoimmunity. Clones were sequenced by immunoSEQ multiplex PCR, and TCRdb holds only the in-frame ones, with some missing. This table has around 100,000 clones, around 72% appearing once. The sample was pancreas tissue. The receptor source for this set is a male donor with IPEX syndrome.

The V call is TRBV2, the J call TRBJ2-2, with D possibly matching TRBD1 (6 bases). Germline values: CDR1 SNHLY, CDR2 FYNNEI. CDR3 size: 13 residues. Trimming cost V 6 bases and J 7 bases, with 12 bases left between them. The CDR3: CASRDTGLGELFF. DNA of the CDR3: TGTGCCAGCAGGGATACAGGGCTCGGGGAGCTGTTTTTT.

The chain joins TRBV5-1 to TRBJ1-1; a weak D match, TRBD1 (6 bases). This CDR3 spans 12 amino acids. The V and J ends lost 5 bases and 3 bases respectively, with 8 bases between them. Germline assignment: CDR1 SGHRS and CDR2 YFSETQ. The CDR3 DNA follows: TGCGCCAGCAGGGCAGGGGACACTGAAGCTTTCTTT. Protein product: CASRAGDTEAFF. Variable domain in full (rest from reference TRBV5-1 and TRBJ1-1): KAGVTQTPRYLIKTRGQQVTLSCSPISGHRSVSWYQQTPGQGLQFLFEYFSETQRNKGNFPGRFSGRQFSNSRSEMNVSTLELGDSALYLCASRAGDTEAFFGQGTRLTVV.

This clone counts as medium-sized. V gene TRBV2 combines with J gene TRBJ2-3; 7 nucleotides match TRBD2. V lost 4 bases, J lost 0 bases, and 1 base stayed unmatched. Germline assignment: CDR1 SNHLY and CDR2 FYNNEI. The CDR3 length is 14 residues. CDR3 region: CASSGGGSTDTQYF. Written as DNA, the CDR3 is TGTGCCAGCAGTGGCGGGGGAAGCACAGATACGCAGTATTTT.

The V and J genes are TRBV11-2 and TRBJ1-2; D may be TRBD1 (5 bases). The CDR3 runs to 16 residues. V was clipped by 0 bases and J by 2 bases, with 13 bases between them. Looked up from germline, CDR1 is SGHAT and CDR2 is FQNNGV. The CDR3 is CASSLDAQVPNYGYTF. The CDR3, as DNA: TGTGCCAGCAGCTTAGATGCACAGGTCCCAAACTATGGCTACACCTTC.

This rearrangement joins TRBV7-2 to TRBJ2-7, with D tentatively TRBD1 (6 bases). The CDR3 covers 14 residues. V was pared by 8 bases and J by 1 base, with 15 bases between. Germline V gives CDR1 SGHTA, CDR2 FQGNSA. The chain's CDR3 is CASEDSRGSYEQYF. Written as DNA, the CDR3 is TGTGCCAGCGAGGACAGTAGGGGGTCCTACGAGCAGTACTTC.

The chain combines TRBV7-6 with TRBJ1-4; 7 positions agree with TRBD1. From germline, CDR1 is SGHVS and CDR2 FNYEAQ. V lost 3 bases to trimming and J lost 0 bases; unmatched junction nucleotides: 7. The CDR3 is 17 residues long. This CDR3 reads CASSFGQAKPTNEKLFF. In DNA form, the CDR3 reads TGTGCCAGCAGCTTCGGACAGGCCAAGCCAACTAATGAAAAACTGTTTTTT.

This sequence joins TRBV12-5 and TRBJ2-1, with D possibly TRBD1 on 5 matching bases. In germline, CDR1 is LGHNT, CDR2 FRNRAP. This CDR3 is built from 13 residues. Deletions cut 1 base from V and 8 bases from J, with 9 bases between. CDR3 DNA: TGTGCTAGTGGTTTGGACAGGTGGGATGAGCAGTTCTTC. Translation: CASGLDRWDEQFF.

This clone was observed a single time. The chain links TRBV5-4 to TRBJ2-1; a possible D gene is TRBD2 (5 bases). CDR1 and CDR2 from the germline V gene are SGHNT and YYREEE (reference sequence). This CDR3 has 15 residues. Between the trimmed V and J ends, which lost 2 bases and 3 bases, there was a span of 12 bases. DNA for the CDR3: TGTGCCAGCAGCTTCCCGGCAGGAGGCTACAATGAGCAGTTCTTC. Its protein is CASSFPAGGYNEQFF.

This clone occurred a few times. This chain links TRBV9 with TRBJ1-6, with D unclear. The V gene lost 4 bases and the J gene lost 1 base, with 12 bases spanning the gap. The CDR3 is made up of 16 amino acids. Germline CDR1 is SGDLS and CDR2 is YYNGEE. DNA for the CDR3: TGTGCCAGCAGCCCAGAGGATGGATCCTATAATTCACCCCTCCACTTT. Translated: CASSPEDGSYNSPLHF.

This clone was found a few times. J is TRBJ1-1 and V is TRBV27; a possible D gene is TRBD1 (6 bases). This CDR3 is built from 14 residues. V lost 1 base and J 3 bases, leaving 9 bases between the germline ends. The V gene's germline CDR1 is MNHEY and CDR2 SMNVEV (reference sequence). The CDR3 bases are TGTGCCAGCAGTTTATTGGGGGGGCACACTGAAGCTTTCTTT. Translated, it gives CASSLLGGHTEAFF.